Following are 12 T cell receptor beta chains from one sample sequenced in a study of blood T cell repertoires in COVID-19. Profiling relied on immunoSEQ multiplex PCR, and the TCRdb table lists in-frame clones only, not all of them. The sample carries more than 85,000 clones, about 87% recorded once. The specimen sequenced was peripheral blood. The receptors were sampled from a human donor with COVID-19, enrolled during active disease. The donor label of this sample is uncertain.

The V and J genes are TRBV18 and TRBJ1-3; 7 bases fit TRBD1. The CDR3 covers 17 residues. J lost 2 bases, V lost 4 bases, and 11 bases had no gene match. Germline V lookup: CDR1 KGHSH, CDR2 LQKENI. CDR3 DNA sequence: TGTGCCAGCTCACGCGGGACAGCCGAGGGGGCTGGAAACACCATATATTTT. Translating gives CASSRGTAEGAGNTIYF.

J is TRBJ2-3 and V is TRBV19; 12 bases agree with TRBD2. This CDR3 spans 15 amino acids. Germline V CDR1 and CDR2: LNHDA, SQIVND (reference sequence). With V trimmed by 6 bases and J by 3 bases, 4 bases remained unmatched. CDR3 residues: CASRPTSGRTDTQYF. CDR3 nucleotides: TGTGCCAGTAGACCGACTAGCGGGAGAACAGATACGCAGTATTTT.

V usage is TRBV3-1 (or the pseudogene TRBV3-2) and J usage is TRBJ1-1; D is unresolved. This CDR3 spans 12 amino acids. Germline CDR1 reads LGHDT; CDR2 reads YNNKEL (reference sequence). Trimming pared 4 bases from V and 1 base from J, leaving 4 bases between. The CDR3 bases are TGTGCCAGCAGCCCCTCGAACACTGAAGCTTTCTTT. Protein sequence: CASSPSNTEAFF.

The rearrangement links TRBV29-1 to TRBJ1-2; D remains ambiguous. From germline, CDR1 is SQVTM and CDR2 ANQGSEA. V was cut by 6 bases and J by 3 bases, with 11 bases left in between. The CDR3 length is 12 residues. This CDR3 is CSVARSDYGYTF. The CDR3 region has the DNA TGCAGCGTGGCGAGGTCGGACTATGGCTACACCTTC.

This chain links TRBV25-1 with TRBJ2-7; D is ambiguous. The CDR3 has 12 residues. Per germline, CDR1 MGHDK and CDR2 SYGVNS. Trimming left V 3 bases short and J 6 bases short, with 9 bases between. CDR3 protein: CASSEAPGEQYF. The CDR3 bases are TGTGCCAGCAGTGAGGCCCCGGGCGAGCAGTACTTC.

The rearrangement uses TRBV6-5 and TRBJ1-5, with 7 bases aligning to TRBD1. The CDR3 runs to 16 residues. Germline V gives CDR1 MNHEY, CDR2 SVGAGI. V lost 0 bases and J lost 7; bases outside the gene matches: 9. The CDR3 protein is CASSYSSPDRRQPQHF. CDR3 DNA: TGTGCCAGCAGTTACTCCTCCCCGGACAGGCGCCAGCCCCAGCATTTT.

V usage is TRBV18 and J usage is TRBJ2-2; D might be TRBD1 (6 bases). Germline V lookup: CDR1 KGHSH, CDR2 LQKENI. There are 16 residues in the CDR3. The ends were cut back, 5 bases at V and 0 bases at J, with 13 bases in the middle. This CDR3 is CASSMTQGSNTGELFF. The CDR3, as DNA: TGTGCCAGCTCAATGACGCAGGGGTCGAACACCGGGGAGCTGTTTTTT.

The sample holds one count of this clone. J is TRBJ1-2 and V is TRBV9, with D possibly being TRBD1 (6 bases). Trimming stripped 3 bases from V and 2 bases from J, with 14 bases between. Germline V CDR1 and CDR2: SGDLS, YYNGEE. This CDR3 is built from 15 residues. The CDR3 DNA reads TGTGCCAGCAGCGCCGGGACAATACTCAACTATGGCTACACCTTC. Amino acid sequence: CASSAGTILNYGYTF.

The J gene is TRBJ2-5, the V gene TRBV7-6; the match to TRBD2 covers 9 bases. The trim removed 4 bases at V and 3 bases at J, leaving 6 bases unmatched. The CDR3 sequence is 15 residues long. Germline CDR1 SGHVS, CDR2 FNYEAQ. For the CDR3, the DNA is TGTGCCAGCAGCTCACCGGGACTAGCAAAAGAGACCCAGTACTTC. Its translation is CASSSPGLAKETQYF.

CDR3 protein: CASLQAGSTDYGYTF. CDR3 bases: TGTGCCAGCCTTCAAGCAGGCTCCACGGACTATGGCTACACCTTC. V is TRBV6-5 and J is TRBJ1-2; D unresolved. V was pared by 8 bases and J by 3 bases, with 19 bases between. Germline CDR1 reads MNHEY; CDR2 reads SVGAGI. The CDR3 is made up of 15 amino acids.

V gene TRBV5-1 combines with J gene TRBJ2-7; 12 bases fit TRBD2. This CDR3 has 15 residues. Per germline, CDR1 SGHRS and CDR2 YFSETQ. V lost 4 bases, J lost 6 bases, and 8 bases stayed unmatched. The CDR3, as DNA: TGCGCCAGCAGCACAACTAGCGGGGGGCGGAGCGAGCAGTACTTC. It yields the protein CASSTTSGGRSEQYF.

This sequence joins TRBV9 and TRBJ2-5; 8 nucleotides line up with TRBD2. This CDR3 has 15 amino acids. CDR1 SGDLS and CDR2 YYNGEE come from the germline V gene. Trimming took 3 bases from V and 4 from J; bases not matched to a gene: 8. In nucleotides, the CDR3 is TGTGCCAGCAGCGACCGCGGGGGGCTGGGAGAGACCCAGTACTTC. Residues: CASSDRGGLGETQYF.